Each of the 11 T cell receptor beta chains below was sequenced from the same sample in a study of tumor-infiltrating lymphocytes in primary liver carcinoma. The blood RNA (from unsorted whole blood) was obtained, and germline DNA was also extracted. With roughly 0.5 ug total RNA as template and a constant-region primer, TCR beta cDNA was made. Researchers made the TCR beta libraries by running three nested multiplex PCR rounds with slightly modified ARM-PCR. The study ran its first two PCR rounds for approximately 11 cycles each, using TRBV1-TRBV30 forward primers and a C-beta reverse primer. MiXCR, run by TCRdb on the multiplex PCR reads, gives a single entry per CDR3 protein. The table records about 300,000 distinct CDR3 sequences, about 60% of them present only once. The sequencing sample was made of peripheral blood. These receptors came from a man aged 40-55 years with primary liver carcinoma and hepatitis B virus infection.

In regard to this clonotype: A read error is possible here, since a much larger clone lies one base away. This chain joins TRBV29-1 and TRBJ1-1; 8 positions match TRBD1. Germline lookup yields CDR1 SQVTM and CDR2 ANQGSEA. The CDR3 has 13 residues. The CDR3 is CCARTGSDTEAFF. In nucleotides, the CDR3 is TGCTGCGCACGGACAGGGTCGGACACTGAAGCTTTCTTT.

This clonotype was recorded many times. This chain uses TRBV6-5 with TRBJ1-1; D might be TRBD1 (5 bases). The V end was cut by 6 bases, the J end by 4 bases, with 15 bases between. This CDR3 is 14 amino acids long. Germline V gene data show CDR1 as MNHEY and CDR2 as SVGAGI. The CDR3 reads CASRGTGASTEAFF. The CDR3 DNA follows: TGTGCCAGCAGAGGGACTGGTGCGAGCACTGAAGCTTTCTTT.

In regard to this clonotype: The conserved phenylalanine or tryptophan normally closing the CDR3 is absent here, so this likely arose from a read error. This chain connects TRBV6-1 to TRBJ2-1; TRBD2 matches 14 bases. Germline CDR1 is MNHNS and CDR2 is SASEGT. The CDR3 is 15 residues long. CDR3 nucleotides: TGTGCCAACAGTGAAGGGACTAGCGGGAGCAATGAGCAGTTCCTC. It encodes CANSEGTSGSNEQFL.

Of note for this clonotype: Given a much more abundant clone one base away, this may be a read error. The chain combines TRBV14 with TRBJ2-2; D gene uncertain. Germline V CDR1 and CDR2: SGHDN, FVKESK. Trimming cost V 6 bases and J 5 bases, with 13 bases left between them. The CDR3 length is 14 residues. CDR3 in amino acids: CASSLKLGTGELFF. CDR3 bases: TGTGCCAGCAGTCTCAAACTCGGGACCGGGGAGCTGTTTTTT.

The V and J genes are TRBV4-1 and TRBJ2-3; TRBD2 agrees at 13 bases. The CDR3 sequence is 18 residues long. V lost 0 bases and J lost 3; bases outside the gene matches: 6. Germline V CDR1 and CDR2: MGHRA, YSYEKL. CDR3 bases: TGCGCCAGCAGCCAAGATCCCGGACTAGCGGGAGTGACAGATACGCAGTATTTT. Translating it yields CASSQDPGLAGVTDTQYF.

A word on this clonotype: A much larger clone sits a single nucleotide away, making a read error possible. In DNA, the CDR3 is TGTGCCAGCAGTTTAAGGACTCCTCCGAGCTCCTACAATGAGAAGTTCTTC. Protein sequence: CASSLRTPPSSYNEKFF. The chain has TRBV6-2 or TRBV6-3 and TRBJ2-1, with D possibly being TRBD2 (5 bases). Germline lookup yields CDR1 MNHEY and CDR2 SVGEGT. The CDR3 is made up of 17 amino acids.

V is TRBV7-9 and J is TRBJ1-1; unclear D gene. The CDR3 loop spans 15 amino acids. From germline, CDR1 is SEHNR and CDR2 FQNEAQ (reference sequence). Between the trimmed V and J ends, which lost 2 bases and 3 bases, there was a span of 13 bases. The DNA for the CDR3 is TGTGCCAGCAGCTTAACCTCAGAGAGTGACACTGAAGCTTTCTTT. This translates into CASSLTSESDTEAFF.

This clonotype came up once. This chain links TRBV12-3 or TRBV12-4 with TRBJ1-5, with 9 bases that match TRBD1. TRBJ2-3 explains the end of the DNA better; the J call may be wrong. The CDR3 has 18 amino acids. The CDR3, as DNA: TGTGCCAGCAGTCATGGGGGATGGGGACAGGGAATGGAACAGCCCCAGTATTTT. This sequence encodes CASSHGGWGQGMEQPQYF.

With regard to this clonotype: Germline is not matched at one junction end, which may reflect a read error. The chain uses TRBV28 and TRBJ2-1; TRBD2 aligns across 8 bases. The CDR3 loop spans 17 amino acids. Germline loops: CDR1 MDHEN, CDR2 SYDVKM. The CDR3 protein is CVSSPTSNRGGGNEQFF. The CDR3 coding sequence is TGTGTCAGCAGCCCAACTTCGAACCGGGGGGGGGGCAATGAGCAGTTCTTC.

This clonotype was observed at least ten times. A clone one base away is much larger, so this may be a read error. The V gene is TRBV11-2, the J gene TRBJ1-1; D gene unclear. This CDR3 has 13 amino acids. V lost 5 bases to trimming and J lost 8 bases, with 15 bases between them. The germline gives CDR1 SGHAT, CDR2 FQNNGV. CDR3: CASSPRANLEAFF. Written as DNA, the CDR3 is TGTGCCAGCAGCCCAAGGGCCAATTTAGAAGCTTTCTTT.

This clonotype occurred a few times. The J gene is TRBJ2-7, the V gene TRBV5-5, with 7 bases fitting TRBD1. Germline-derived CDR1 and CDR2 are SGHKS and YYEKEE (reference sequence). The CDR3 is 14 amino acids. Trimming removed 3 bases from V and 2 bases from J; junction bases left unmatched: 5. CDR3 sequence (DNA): TGTGCCAGCAGCTCCGGACAGGAGCCCTACGAGCAGTACTTC. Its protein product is CASSSGQEPYEQYF.